This TCR beta chain was observed in a study of T cell changes during pregnancy in multiple sclerosis. Germline V gene sequence: CDR1 MGHRA, CDR2 YSYEKL. V was pared by 0 bases and J by 0 bases, with 15 bases between. The CDR3 contains 18 residues. Data came from immunoSEQ multiplex PCR; TCRdb stores just in-frame clones and leaves some out. In the table there are 20,000 to 25,000 clones, about 91% of which are singletons. This rearrangement joins TRBV4-1 to TRBJ2-4, with no clear D. This clonotype was sampled from a female donor with multiple sclerosis, enrolled in a pregnancy study. The source was CD4+ T cells from peripheral blood mononuclear cells, collected in the third trimester of pregnancy. The CDR3 sequence is CASSQEPTRSLAKNIQYF. For the CDR3, the DNA is TGCGCCAGCAGCCAAGAGCCAACACGGAGCTTAGCCAAAAACATTCAGTACTTC.